These 28 T cell receptor beta chains originate from one sample sequenced in a study of blood T cell repertoires in COVID-19. Method: immunoSEQ multiplex PCR; TCRdb's copy keeps in-frame clones and lacks some. The sample contains tens of thousands of clones, approximately 77% of which appear only once. Sample: peripheral blood. The receptor source for this set is a woman in her 70s with acute or convalescent COVID-19.

The chain carries TRBV27 and TRBJ2-4, with TRBD1 matching 8 bases. The CDR3 has 18 residues. V was pared by 3 bases and J by 4 bases, with 14 bases of the junction left unmatched. Germline V CDR1 and CDR2: MNHEY, SMNVEV (reference sequence). The CDR3 loop is CASSFPSPPTGVKNIQYF. The CDR3 region has the DNA TGTGCCAGCAGTTTCCCTTCTCCCCCGACAGGGGTAAAAAACATTCAGTACTTC.

CDR3 coding DNA: TGTGCCAGCAGAGACAGGGACAATCAGCCCCAGCATTTT. Translation: CASRDRDNQPQHF. J is TRBJ1-5 and V is TRBV19; 7 bases fit TRBD1. The CDR3 runs to 13 residues. Germline V gene lookup returns CDR1 LNHDA and CDR2 SQIVND (reference sequence). With V trimmed by 9 bases and J by 3 bases, 5 bases remained unmatched.

Relative to its sample, this clone is medium-sized. V and J are TRBV4-2 and TRBJ1-1; D is ambiguous. Trimming took 0 bases from V and 1 from J, leaving 6 bases between them. There are 14 residues in the CDR3. Germline V gene data show CDR1 as LGHNA and CDR2 as YNFKEQ. CDR3 amino acids: CASSQEPGNTEAFF. In DNA form, the CDR3 reads TGTGCCAGCAGCCAAGAACCAGGGAACACTGAAGCTTTCTTT.

The chain carries TRBV18 and TRBJ1-1, with 8 bases fitting TRBD1. CDR3 size: 15 residues. CDR1 and CDR2 from the germline V gene are KGHSH and LQKENI. Trimming cost V 3 bases and J 1 base; bases outside gene matches: 4. CDR3 protein: CASSPDRGRNTEAFF. The CDR3 DNA reads as TGTGCCAGCTCACCCGACAGGGGACGGAACACTGAAGCTTTCTTT. Looking up the rest from reference TRBV18 and TRBJ1-1 gives the full variable domain: NAGVMQNPRHLVRRRGQEARLRCSPMKGHSHVYWYRQLPEEGLKFMVYLQKENIIDESGMPKERFSAEFPKEGPSILRIQQVVRGDSAAYFCASSPDRGRNTEAFFGQGTRLTVV.

This chain joins TRBV4-1 and TRBJ2-6; no firm D call. Deletions cut 0 bases from V and 4 bases from J, with 13 bases between. This CDR3 spans 17 amino acids. Germline CDR1 and CDR2: MGHRA and YSYEKL. The CDR3 bases are TGCGCCAGCAGCCAAGAACCTACGGTACCCGGGGCCAACGTCCTGACTTTC. Protein sequence: CASSQEPTVPGANVLTF.

The sample holds a few counts of this clone. The J gene is TRBJ1-1, the V gene TRBV29-1; maybe TRBD1 (6 bases). Trimming pared 7 bases from V and 1 base from J, leaving 13 bases between. The germline CDR1 and CDR2 sequences are SQVTM and ANQGSEA. The CDR3 sequence is 13 residues long. The CDR3 DNA reads as TGCAGCGCTACCCCGACAGGGAACACTGAAGCTTTCTTT. Translating it yields CSATPTGNTEAFF.

The chain employs TRBV9 and TRBJ2-3; 8 nucleotides match TRBD2. The ends lost 0 bases at V and 6 bases at J; junction bases unmatched: 6. Germline V lookup: CDR1 SGDLS, CDR2 YYNGEE. The CDR3 is made up of 15 amino acids. The CDR3 here is CASSVAIAGTDTQYF. The DNA for the CDR3 is TGTGCCAGCAGCGTAGCTATAGCGGGGACTGATACGCAGTATTTT.

This chain joins TRBV6-6 and TRBJ1-1; a weak D match, TRBD1 (5 bases). Trimming pared 2 bases from V and 2 bases from J, leaving 15 bases between. Germline V gene data show CDR1 as MNHNY and CDR2 as SVGAGI (reference sequence). The CDR3 is made up of 16 amino acids. The CDR3 DNA sequence: TGTGCCAGCAGTTACCCTGGGCCTAGGGGAAACACTGAAGCTTTCTTT. This sequence encodes CASSYPGPRGNTEAFF.

The V call is TRBV28, the J call TRBJ1-6, with D perhaps TRBD1 (6 bases). Trimming pared 8 bases from V and 4 bases from J, leaving 15 bases between. Germline loops: CDR1 MDHEN, CDR2 SYDVKM. This CDR3 comprises 15 residues. The CDR3 is CASGGAAGYNSPLHF. DNA for the CDR3: TGTGCCAGCGGGGGGGCCGCCGGTTATAATTCACCCCTCCACTTT.

The V call is TRBV28, the J call TRBJ1-3; maybe TRBD1 (5 bases). From germline, CDR1 is MDHEN and CDR2 SYDVKM. The CDR3 is 15 amino acids. Trimming removed 5 bases from V and 0 bases from J, with 11 bases in between. This CDR3 reads CASSPTGFSGNTIYF. Here the CDR3 DNA reads TGTGCCAGCAGTCCTACAGGATTCTCTGGAAACACCATATATTTT.

The V call is TRBV25-1, the J call TRBJ1-1; possible D gene TRBD1, 6 bases. V was trimmed by 1 base and J by 4 bases, leaving 16 bases between them. Germline V CDR1 and CDR2: MGHDK, SYGVNS. The CDR3 is 16 residues long. In DNA, the CDR3 is TGTGCCAGCAGTGAATTATCCTCCGGGGGGCGCACTGAAGCTTTCTTT. Its protein product is CASSELSSGGRTEAFF.

Of note for this clone: One end of the junction is discordant with germline, which a read error may explain. The V gene is TRBV7-9, the J gene TRBJ2-1; 9 bases match TRBD2. Germline V CDR1 and CDR2: SEHNR, FQNEAQ (reference sequence). The length of the CDR3 is 15 residues. The CDR3 coding sequence is TGTGCCAGCAGTTTAGCGGGAGTCTCCTACAATGAGCAGTTCTTC. This codes for CASSLAGVSYNEQFF.

This clone appeared a single time. The rearrangement uses TRBV6-5 and TRBJ2-3; TRBD2 matches at 12 bases. Per germline, CDR1 MNHEY and CDR2 SVGAGI. The CDR3 spans 14 residues. V lost 7 bases, J lost 7 bases, and 6 bases stayed unmatched. This CDR3 is CASILAGGQNTQYF. CDR3 nucleotide sequence: TGTGCCAGCATCCTAGCGGGAGGGCAGAATACGCAGTATTTT.

The chain combines TRBV27 with TRBJ2-2, with D hard to call. V lost 4 bases, J lost 1 base, and 7 bases lay in between. CDR3 size: 14 residues. In germline, CDR1 is MNHEY, CDR2 SMNVEV (reference sequence). The CDR3 loop reads CASSYQVNTGELFF. The CDR3 nucleotides are TGTGCCAGCAGTTACCAGGTGAACACCGGGGAGCTGTTTTTT.

The V and J genes are TRBV7-9 and TRBJ2-5; TRBD1 aligns across 7 bases. Germline V gene lookup returns CDR1 SEHNR and CDR2 FQNEAQ (reference sequence). With 5 bases clipped from V and 5 bases from J, the junction kept 2 bases outside the gene matches. The CDR3 spans 12 residues. CDR3 in amino acids: CASSKQGETQYF. CDR3 DNA: TGTGCCAGCAGCAAACAGGGGGAGACCCAGTACTTC. Filled out from reference TRBV7-9 and TRBJ2-5, the complete variable domain reads DTGVSQNPRHKITKRGQNVTFRCDPISEHNRLYWYRQTLGQGPEFLTYFQNEAQLEKSRLLSDRFSAERPKGSFSTLEIQRTEQGDSAMYLCASSKQGETQYFGPGTRLLVL.

The chain joins TRBV18 to TRBJ1-1; perhaps TRBD1 as D (6 bases). The CDR3 length is 15 residues. Germline loops: CDR1 KGHSH, CDR2 LQKENI. Trimming removed 2 bases at V and 1 base at J, with 11 bases between. The CDR3 DNA reads TGTGCCAGCTCACCAATTATGACAGGGAACACTGAAGCTTTCTTT. Its protein is CASSPIMTGNTEAFF.

The CDR3 DNA reads as TGTGCCACCAGCAGAGCCTGGGGGGGGATGAGCTCCTACGAGCAGTACTTC. It yields the protein CATSRAWGGMSSYEQYF. This chain joins TRBV15 and TRBJ2-7; TRBD2 aligns across 7 bases. CDR1 is LNHNV, CDR2 YYDKDF, per germline (reference sequence). With 1 base clipped from V and 0 bases from J, the junction kept 9 bases outside the gene matches. The CDR3 is 17 amino acids.

The sample holds one count of this clone. V is TRBV28 and J is TRBJ1-3; possible D gene TRBD1, 5 bases. The CDR3 is made up of 15 amino acids. Germline V gene data show CDR1 as MDHEN and CDR2 as SYDVKM. V was cut by 0 bases and J by 0 bases, with 6 bases left in between. The CDR3 coding sequence is TGTGCCAGCAGTTTATGGGGGGGCTCTGGAAACACCATATATTTT. Encoded protein: CASSLWGGSGNTIYF.

The chain links TRBV6-2 or TRBV6-3 to TRBJ2-5; 7 bases match TRBD1. In germline, CDR1 is MNHEY, CDR2 SVGEGT. The CDR3 covers 15 residues. Trimming at V came to 2 bases and at J to 5 bases, leaving 8 bases not matched to a gene. The CDR3: CASSYRAGGRETQYF. The CDR3 coding sequence is TGTGCCAGCAGTTACAGGGCAGGGGGTCGGGAGACCCAGTACTTC.

This clone was found once. The gene calls are TRBV9 and TRBJ2-5; 12 bases fit TRBD2. This CDR3 has 16 amino acids. The germline V gene has CDR1 SGDLS and CDR2 YYNGEE. J was trimmed by 5 bases and V by 0 bases; bases with no gene match: 5. CDR3 in DNA: TGTGCCAGCAGCGTAGGTCTAGCGGGAGGGATTGAGACCCAGTACTTC. Translated: CASSVGLAGGIETQYF.

In this sample, this clone turned up a few times. This chain connects TRBV3-1 (or the pseudogene TRBV3-2) to TRBJ2-2; D possibly corresponds to TRBD2 (5 bases). CDR3 length: 15 amino acids. Trimming cost V 3 bases and J 6 bases, with 14 bases left between them. CDR1 is LGHDT and CDR2 is YNNKEL in the germline V gene (reference sequence). Written as DNA, the CDR3 is TGTGCCAGCAGCCACCGAGGGTCTGGTGCCGGGGAGCTGTTTTTT. Residues: CASSHRGSGAGELFF.

The chain recombines TRBV5-4 with TRBJ2-2; 8 positions match TRBD1. With 5 bases clipped from V and 9 bases from J, the junction kept 15 bases outside the gene matches. The CDR3 is 16 residues long. Germline V gives CDR1 SGHNT, CDR2 YYREEE (reference sequence). As DNA, the CDR3 is TGTGCCAGCAGTGGGGTTACGAGACAGGGGCGGCGGGAGCTGTTTTTT. Residues: CASSGVTRQGRRELFF.

The gene calls are TRBV19 and TRBJ2-1; D is perhaps TRBD2 (5 bases). V was pared by 7 bases and J by 0 bases, with 16 bases between. CDR1 and CDR2 from the germline V gene are LNHDA and SQIVND (reference sequence). The CDR3 sequence is 16 residues long. The CDR3 reads CASNEGSASSYNEQFF. In nucleotides, the CDR3 is TGTGCCAGTAATGAAGGTAGCGCCAGCTCCTACAATGAGCAGTTCTTC.

The chain employs TRBV6-5 and TRBJ1-1, with D possibly matching TRBD1 (5 bases). The V gene lost 3 bases and the J gene lost 4 bases, with 12 bases spanning the gap. The CDR3 length is 14 residues. CDR1 MNHEY and CDR2 SVGAGI come from the germline V gene. This chain's CDR3 is CASSYQSRVTEAFF. The CDR3 DNA reads as TGTGCCAGCAGTTATCAATCCAGGGTCACTGAAGCTTTCTTT.

J is TRBJ1-4 and V is TRBV27, with 9 bases fitting TRBD1. CDR1 and CDR2 (germline): MNHEY, SMNVEV (reference sequence). The CDR3 has 15 amino acids. V trimming: 4 bases; J trimming: 8 bases; junction bases outside the gene matches: 8. This chain's CDR3 is CASSYAAGTGEKLFF. CDR3 nucleotides: TGTGCCAGCAGTTATGCGGCTGGGACAGGGGAAAAACTGTTTTTT.

The chain uses TRBV5-8 and TRBJ2-7; D is perhaps TRBD1 (6 bases). The V end lost 1 base, the J end lost 3 bases, and 14 bases lay between the germline ends. The length of the CDR3 is 15 residues. In germline, CDR1 is SGHTS, CDR2 YDEGEE. CDR3 nucleotide sequence: TGTGCCAGCAGCTTGTACAGGGATAATCTCTACGAGCAGTACTTC. Its translation: CASSLYRDNLYEQYF.

The CDR3 DNA is TGTGCCAGCAGCTTTGGACAGACTGGAAACACCATATATTTT. Translation gives CASSFGQTGNTIYF. J is TRBJ1-3 and V is TRBV5-6; possible D gene TRBD1, 6 bases. The CDR3 has 14 amino acids. V lost 2 bases and J lost 2, with 8 bases in between. Germline CDR1 reads SGHDT; CDR2 reads YYEEEE.

V and J are TRBV6-5 and TRBJ1-1; D uncertain. The CDR3 sequence is 14 residues long. Per the germline V gene, CDR1 is MNHEY and CDR2 is SVGAGI. The V gene lost 2 bases and the J gene lost 1 base, with 8 bases spanning the gap. CDR3 nucleotide sequence: TGTGCCAGCAGTTACGAGGTAGGGAACACTGAAGCTTTCTTT. Translated: CASSYEVGNTEAFF.